A selection of T cell receptor beta chains follows, all from one sample in a study of T-cell memory formation after mild COVID-19. TCRdb fed the 5' RACE reads into MiXCR, producing one record per CDR3 protein. The sample carries roughly 450,000 distinct CDR3 sequences, roughly 18% recorded once. Sequencing was carried out using PBMCs or a T cell subset sorted from them (not recorded which). The receptors originated from an adult woman who had mild COVID-19 (a few samples of this study predate the infection). Cell type and time point are not known. Both conserved end residues are part of each CDR3. D genes are given only for firm matches. Clone size appears in some rows only: once, few, many, or a class for an expanded clone.

j_call	d_call	clone_size	v_call	cdr3_aa	cdr3_nt
TRBJ2-1	.	few	TRBV12-3/TRBV12-4	CASSLGAAGVFYNEQFF	TGTGCCAGCAGTTTGGGGGCGGCGGGAGTGTTCTACAATGAGCAGTTCTTC
TRBJ2-1	.	few	TRBV29-1	CSAAGSGGNEQFF	TGCAGCGCCGCGGGTAGCGGAGGCAATGAGCAGTTCTTC
TRBJ2-7	.	once	TRBV30	CAWRNWRLSYEQYF	TGTGCCTGGAGAAATTGGCGCCTCTCCTACGAGCAGTACTTC
TRBJ2-3	.	.	TRBV9	CASSVGGALWRTDTQYF	TGTGCCAGCAGCGTAGGAGGGGCTCTCTGGCGCACAGATACGCAGTATTTT
TRBJ2-7	.	.	TRBV30	CAWSLNDPYSHEQYF	TGTGCCTGGAGTCTTAACGACCCTTATTCCCACGAGCAGTACTTC
TRBJ1-2	TRBD1	few	TRBV4-3	CASSQEGTGSYGYTF	TGCGCCAGCAGCCAAGAGGGGACAGGGTCCTATGGCTACACCTTC
TRBJ2-1	TRBD2	.	TRBV7-2	CASSLAPGLSHNEQFF	TGTGCCAGCAGCTTAGCGCCGGGACTAAGTCACAATGAGCAGTTCTTC
TRBJ1-6	TRBD1	.	TRBV20-1	CSARDRDLSPLHF	TGCAGTGCTAGGGACAGGGATTTATCACCCCTCCACTTT
TRBJ1-1	TRBD1	.	TRBV7-9	CASSSTGTWGTEAFF	TGTGCCAGCAGCTCGACAGGGACTTGGGGTACTGAAGCTTTCTTT
TRBJ2-3	.	.	TRBV7-9	CASSFSLRRTLPTGTDTQYF	TGTGCCAGCAGCTTTTCCTTAAGGAGGACTCTTCCGACGGGGACAGATACGCAGTATTTT
TRBJ1-5	.	.	TRBV12-3/TRBV12-4	CASSLIGGQPQHF	TGTGCCAGCAGTTTAATAGGGGGTCAGCCCCAGCATTTT
TRBJ1-5	.	.	TRBV6-6	CASSPGLNQPQHF	TGTGCCAGCAGTCCGGGCCTTAATCAGCCCCAGCATTTT
TRBJ1-3	.	.	TRBV12-3/TRBV12-4	CASSLAPGLGGNTIYF	TGTGCCAGCAGTTTAGCGCCAGGGTTGGGTGGAAACACCATATATTTT
TRBJ1-5	.	.	TRBV6-6	CASSYSGVSNQPQHF	TGTGCCAGCAGTTACTCAGGGGTTAGCAATCAGCCCCAGCATTTT
TRBJ2-7	.	few	TRBV7-6	CASSSSGTAHGYEQYF	TGTGCCAGCAGCTCCAGCGGCACAGCCCATGGCTACGAGCAGTACTTC
TRBJ1-5	.	once	TRBV6-6	CARQRVSNQPQHF	TGTGCCAGGCAACGGGTTAGCAATCAGCCCCAGCATTTT
TRBJ2-7	.	few	TRBV12-3/TRBV12-4	CASSWDGYLREQYF	TGTGCCAGCAGTTGGGACGGATACCTACGAGAGCAGTACTTC
TRBJ2-1	TRBD2	few	TRBV7-9	CASSPEGGLAGPNEQFF	TGTGCCAGCAGTCCAGAGGGGGGACTAGCGGGTCCTAATGAGCAGTTCTTC
TRBJ2-3	TRBD2	many	TRBV7-8	CASSSAGGFDTQYF	TGTGCCAGCAGCTCGGCGGGAGGGTTCGATACGCAGTATTTT
TRBJ2-3	TRBD2	.	TRBV20-1	CSVTGTSVFDTQYF	TGCAGTGTAACCGGGACTAGCGTCTTTGATACGCAGTATTTT
TRBJ2-7	TRBD2	few	TRBV29-1	CSVGLAGSYEQYF	TGCAGCGTGGGACTAGCGGGCTCCTACGAGCAGTACTTC
TRBJ2-5	.	few	TRBV18	CASSPQIQETQYF	TGTGCCAGCTCACCACAGATCCAAGAGACCCAGTACTTC
TRBJ2-1	TRBD1	few	TRBV12-3/TRBV12-4	CASTETGSYNEQFF	TGTGCCAGCACCGAGACAGGGTCCTACAATGAGCAGTTCTTC
TRBJ2-1	.	few	TRBV20-1	CSARDHHNEQFF	TGCAGTGCTAGGGACCACCACAATGAGCAGTTCTTC
TRBJ2-5	.	.	TRBV6-5	CASSGGLGAQYF	TGTGCCAGCAGTGGGGGATTAGGGGCCCAGTACTTC
TRBJ1-2	.	.	TRBV5-5	CASSLSRGLGLGYTF	TGTGCCAGCAGCTTAAGCCGGGGACTAGGCCTGGGCTACACCTTC
TRBJ1-6	.	.	TRBV9	CASSFLAHSPLHF	TGTGCCAGCAGCTTCCTGGCCCACTCACCCCTCCACTTT
TRBJ1-2	TRBD1	.	TRBV6-1	CASSRQGVDGYTF	TGTGCCAGCAGCCGACAGGGTGTCGATGGCTACACCTTC
TRBJ2-7	.	.	TRBV4-2	CASSQDLERRRGYEQYF	TGTGCCAGCAGCCAAGATTTAGAAAGGCGGCGCGGTTACGAGCAGTACTTC
TRBJ1-5	TRBD1	.	TRBV11-2	CASSEVGRGLQGQPQHF	TGTGCCAGCAGCGAAGTCGGTAGGGGGCTTCAAGGTCAGCCCCAGCATTTT
TRBJ1-1	TRBD1	many	TRBV5-1	CASIGTAEAFF	TGCGCCAGCATAGGGACAGCCGAAGCTTTCTTT
TRBJ2-5	.	once	TRBV12-5	CASGSDRSVGGGTQYF	TGTGCTAGTGGTTCCGACAGAAGTGTAGGTGGGGGGACCCAGTACTTC
TRBJ1-5	.	.	TRBV7-2	CASSLAANQPQHF	TGTGCCAGCAGCTTAGCCGCAAATCAGCCCCAGCATTTT
TRBJ1-5	.	.	TRBV15	CATSSFRVSNQPQHF	TGTGCCACCAGCAGCTTCAGGGTCTCCAATCAGCCCCAGCATTTT
TRBJ2-1	.	few	TRBV29-1	CSAHNEQFF	TGCAGCGCCCACAATGAGCAGTTCTTC
TRBJ2-4	.	few	TRBV6-2/TRBV6-3	CASSQGYIQYF	TGTGCCAGCAGCCAGGGGTACATTCAGTACTTC
TRBJ2-1	.	few	TRBV4-1	CASSQPYNEQFF	TGCGCCAGCAGCCAACCTTACAATGAGCAGTTCTTC
TRBJ2-3	TRBD2	few	TRBV9	CASSVSGIVADTQYF	TGTGCCAGCAGCGTTAGCGGGATAGTGGCAGATACGCAGTATTTT
TRBJ1-1	TRBD1	.	TRBV29-1	CSVYTLLRTGGEAFF	TGCAGCGTTTACACGCTACTACGTACAGGGGGCGAGGCTTTCTTT
TRBJ2-3	TRBD2	few	TRBV5-6	CASSAILAGGIRDTQYF	TGTGCCAGCAGCGCTATACTAGCGGGAGGCATAAGAGATACGCAGTATTTT
TRBJ2-7	TRBD2	.	TRBV24-1	CATSDPGRSSSYEQYF	TGTGCCACCAGTGACCCCGGGAGGAGCAGCTCCTACGAGCAGTACTTC
TRBJ1-2	.	.	TRBV5-6	CASLTVENYGYTF	TGTGCCAGTCTGACAGTGGAAAACTATGGCTACACCTTC
TRBJ1-1	TRBD1	.	TRBV24-1	CATSDKTGTGTEAFF	TGTGCCACCAGTGATAAGACAGGGACAGGCACTGAAGCTTTCTTT
TRBJ1-2	.	few	TRBV12-3/TRBV12-4	CASSLDPAAYGYTF	TGTGCCAGCAGTTTAGATCCCGCGGCCTATGGCTACACCTTC
TRBJ1-1	TRBD1	.	TRBV6-2/TRBV6-3	CASSNRGASTEAFF	TGTGCCAGCAGTAACAGGGGTGCGAGCACTGAAGCTTTCTTT